This TCR beta chain is drawn from a study of blood T cell repertoires in COVID-19. Trimming took 3 bases from V and 4 from J; bases not matched to a gene: 13. CDR1 SGHTS and CDR2 YDEGEE come from the germline V gene. The CDR3 is made up of 18 amino acids. Profiled with immunoSEQ multiplex PCR; TCRdb holds only in-frame clones, not every one. The repertoire has about 110,000 clones, around four fifths of them found once; the top ten carry 0.83%. Sequences were obtained from peripheral blood. The clonotype originates from a woman in her 70s with acute or convalescent COVID-19. This sequence joins TRBV5-8 and TRBJ2-6; TRBD2 matches 7 bases. This chain's CDR3 is CASSSQWGGTSGANVLTF. The DNA for the CDR3 is TGTGCCAGCAGCTCCCAGTGGGGGGGAACCTCCGGGGCCAACGTCCTGACTTTC.